The rows below give T cell receptor beta chains drawn from one sample of a study of regulatory T cells in long-lasting Graves disease. One entry per CDR3 protein results from TCRdb running MiXCR on the multiplex PCR reads. This table has roughly 420,000 distinct CDR3 sequences, 16% appearing once. This sample also appeared in a second study, on T cells in Graves' hyperthyroidism and ophthalmopathy.

This specimen was peripheral blood mononuclear cells (PBMCs), taken at new diagnosis, from a patient treated with antithyroid drugs. All receptors come from a young woman with Graves disease. Both conserved end residues are part of each CDR3. A D gene is named only where the DNA matches it firmly. Clone size is stated in some rows and not others, as once, few, many or a class when expanded.

j_call d_call clone_size v_call cdr3_nt cdr3_aa
TRBJ2-3 TRBD1 many TRBV28 TGTGCCAGCAGTTCGGACAGGTTGGGATTCACAGATACGCAGTATTTT CASSSDRLGFTDTQYF
TRBJ1-4 TRBD1 few TRBV28 TGTGCCGTCCCGGGACAGGCTAATGAAAAACTGTTTTTT CAVPGQANEKLFF
TRBJ1-6 . many TRBV28 TGTGCCAGCAGTTTATTGGTGAAAAATTCACCCCTCCACTTT CASSLLVKNSPLHF
TRBJ2-7 TRBD2 many TRBV20-1 TGCAGTGCTAGTCCACGGGGAGGGGAGCAGTACTTC CSASPRGGEQYF
TRBJ2-3 . . TRBV9 TGTGCCAGCAGCATATCGGGGACTTCCACAGATACGCAGTATTTT CASSISGTSTDTQYF
TRBJ2-5 TRBD2 few TRBV7-9 TGTGCCAGCAGTGGGGAGGGGACCCAAGAGACCCAGTACTTC CASSGEGTQETQYF
TRBJ1-2 . few TRBV10-3 TGTGCCATCAGTGAGTCGATTACGGGGCCTGACGGCTACACCTTC CAISESITGPDGYTF
TRBJ1-5 TRBD1 few TRBV19 TGTGCCAGTAAACCGGACAGGGGGGCGAGCCAGCCCCAGCATTTT CASKPDRGASQPQHF
TRBJ2-7 TRBD2 many TRBV11-3 TGTGCCAGCAGCCCGTCGGCGGGAGGCTCCTACGAGCAGTACTTC CASSPSAGGSYEQYF
TRBJ2-2 . many TRBV28 TGTGCCAGCAGTCCCCGCCAGGGTGGCACCGGGGAGCTGTTTTTT CASSPRQGGTGELFF
TRBJ2-1 . few TRBV3-1 TGTGCCAGCAGCCAAGGTTTTGGTAATGAGCAGTTCTTC CASSQGFGNEQFF
TRBJ1-1 . many TRBV12-3/TRBV12-4 TGTGCCAGCAGTTTAGTTGTCGTGGAAGGAGCTTTCTTT CASSLVVVEGAFF
TRBJ1-5 . . TRBV7-2 TGTGCCAGCATGGGTTCGGCCCGCCAATGGAGTCAGCCCCAGCATTTT CASMGSARQWSQPQHF
TRBJ2-2 TRBD1 few TRBV18 TGTGCCAGCTCACCCTGGGACAGGTCGATCACCGGGGAGCTGTTTTTT CASSPWDRSITGELFF
TRBJ2-2 TRBD2 . TRBV13 TGTGCCAGCAGCCCCCCTAGCGGGATCGGGACCGGGGAGCTGTTTTTT CASSPPSGIGTGELFF
TRBJ2-5 TRBD2 many TRBV7-9 TGTGCCAGCAGCTTAGCGGGACTAGCGGGAGAGACCCAGTACTTC CASSLAGLAGETQYF
TRBJ2-3 TRBD1 . TRBV5-4 TGTGCCAGCAGAGGACAGGGAGTAGATACGCAGTATTTT CASRGQGVDTQYF
TRBJ2-1 . many TRBV7-9 TGTGCCAGCAGCCCTAGAGACATTTGGGGAAACAATGAGCAGTTCTTC CASSPRDIWGNNEQFF
TRBJ1-5 . few TRBV15 TGTGCCACCAGCACTCAGGGTCGCAATCAGCCCCAGCATTTT CATSTQGRNQPQHF
TRBJ2-3 TRBD2 . TRBV20-1 TGCAGTTCCACAAAGGGGGCTAGCGGGAATACAGATACGCAGTATTTT CSSTKGASGNTDTQYF
TRBJ2-7 . many TRBV28 TGTGCCAGCAGTTCACCGGCGAGGGACCACGAGCAGTACTTC CASSSPARDHEQYF
TRBJ2-7 TRBD2 many TRBV20-1 TGCAGTGCTAGTGGGGTCGGGACTAGCGTCAACGAGCAGTACTTC CSASGVGTSVNEQYF
TRBJ1-2 . medium-sized TRBV27 TGTGCCAGCAGTTTGACCGGGGCAGCTGGCTACACCTTC CASSLTGAAGYTF
TRBJ2-1 TRBD2 . TRBV20-1 TGCAGTGCTAGAGATAGGGACTTACCGGGACTAGCCTACAATGAGCAGTTCTTC CSARDRDLPGLAYNEQFF
TRBJ2-3 . . TRBV27 TGTGCCAGCAGCCCACTAGCAAAGGGTAGCACAGATACGCAGTATTTT CASSPLAKGSTDTQYF
TRBJ2-7 . many TRBV28 TGTGCCAGCCGTGAAGGGTTCGCCTACGAGCAGTACTTC CASREGFAYEQYF
TRBJ2-7 TRBD2 . TRBV29-1 TGCAGCGTTGAAGGTGTCGAGCGGGAGGCCAACATTTACGAGCAGTACTTC CSVEGVEREANIYEQYF
TRBJ2-3 . . TRBV28 TGTGCCAGCAGTTTAAGCAGGAGTCTGACAGATACGCAGTATTTT CASSLSRSLTDTQYF
TRBJ2-2 . . TRBV7-9 TGTGCCAGCAGCCCCCCGGCGGGGAGTCCGAACACCGGGGAGCTGTTTTTT CASSPPAGSPNTGELFF